One sample yielded the 25 T cell receptor beta chains listed below, sequenced in a study of cytomegalovirus exposure and HLA in healthy donors. The PCR contained 60 Vbeta and 13 Jbeta primers. Repertoires were generated with immunoSEQ multiplex PCR, while TCRdb's copy carries only in-frame clones and drops some. The table records 150,000 to 200,000 clones, roughly three quarters of them present only once. What was sequenced was PBMCs. The receptors derive from a man in his 60s in good health and CMV-seronegative.

V is TRBV6-5 and J is TRBJ2-4, with 16 bases aligning to TRBD2. The CDR3 has 16 amino acids. V dropped 0 bases and J dropped 8; count of bases not matched to a gene: 1. Per germline, CDR1 MNHEY and CDR2 SVGAGI. CDR3 in amino acids: CASSYSGLAGGDIQYF. The DNA for the CDR3 is TGTGCCAGCAGTTACTCGGGACTAGCGGGAGGGGACATTCAGTACTTC.

The rearrangement links TRBV10-1 to TRBJ1-1; D is undetermined. CDR1 and CDR2 from the germline V gene are WNHNN and SYGVQD (reference sequence). This CDR3 has 14 residues. The V gene lost 2 bases and the J gene lost 7 bases, with 14 bases spanning the gap. In nucleotides, the CDR3 is TGCGCCAGCAGTGAGAACACGGGTCTAAGTGAAGCTTTCTTT. This gives the protein CASSENTGLSEAFF.

The V call is TRBV5-4, the J call TRBJ2-1; 8 bases agree with TRBD1. The CDR3 length is 15 residues. V trimming: 7 bases; J trimming: 3 bases; junction bases outside the gene matches: 9. Germline assignment: CDR1 SGHNT and CDR2 YYREEE (reference sequence). The CDR3 sequence is CASGPGQEIYNEQFF. CDR3 nucleotide sequence: TGTGCCAGCGGGCCGGGACAGGAGATCTACAATGAGCAGTTCTTC. Together with reference TRBV5-4 and TRBJ2-1, the CDR3 gives the full variable domain: ETGVTQSPTHLIKTRGQQVTLRCSSQSGHNTVSWYQQALGQGPQFIFQYYREEENGRGNFPPRFSGLQFPNYSSELNVNALELDDSALYLCASGPGQEIYNEQFFGPGTRLTVL.

This clone was detected a few times. In nucleotides, the CDR3 is TGTGCCAGCAGCTTTGCGGGAGGCGCAGATACGCAGTATTTT. It codes for CASSFAGGADTQYF. The chain combines TRBV7-8 with TRBJ2-3, with 8 bases aligning to TRBD2. CDR1 is SGHVS and CDR2 is FQNEAQ in the germline V gene. Germline trimming cut 3 bases from V and 4 bases from J; bases unmatched to any gene: 3. The CDR3 sequence is 14 residues long.

The rearrangement links TRBV7-3 to TRBJ2-3; 14 nucleotides line up with TRBD2. With V trimmed by 5 bases and J by 6 bases, 7 bases remained unmatched. The length of the CDR3 is 16 residues. Germline V gives CDR1 SGHTA, CDR2 FQGTGA. CDR3 protein: CASSRGLAGVADTQYF. DNA for the CDR3: TGTGCCAGCAGCCGGGGACTAGCGGGGGTCGCTGATACGCAGTATTTT.

This clone showed up just a few times. The rearrangement uses TRBV5-4 and TRBJ2-7; 8 bases map to TRBD2. V shed 7 bases, J shed 7 bases, and the junction held 13 bases outside the gene matches. Looked up from germline, CDR1 is SGHNT and CDR2 is YYREEE (reference sequence). CDR3 length equals 14 residues. CDR3 sequence: CASSTSGLYPEQYF. The CDR3 DNA follows: TGTGCCAGCTCCACTAGCGGCCTTTACCCGGAGCAGTACTTC. Variable domain in full (rest from reference TRBV5-4 and TRBJ2-7): ETGVTQSPTHLIKTRGQQVTLRCSSQSGHNTVSWYQQALGQGPQFIFQYYREEENGRGNFPPRFSGLQFPNYSSELNVNALELDDSALYLCASSTSGLYPEQYFGPGTRLTVT.

This clone occurred a few times. The J gene is TRBJ2-7, the V gene TRBV11-2, with 11 bases identical to TRBD1. Germline trimming cut 5 bases from V and 1 base from J; bases unmatched to any gene: 7. The CDR3 totals 16 residues. The germline V gene has CDR1 SGHAT and CDR2 FQNNGV. CDR3 DNA sequence: TGTGCCAGCAGCCCTCGGACAGGGGGCGAGTCCTACGAGCAGTACTTC. This gives the protein CASSPRTGGESYEQYF. The variable domain in full, completed from reference TRBV11-2 and TRBJ2-7, reads EAGVAQSPRYKIIEKRQSVAFWCNPISGHATLYWYQQILGQGPKLLIQFQNNGVVDDSQLPKDRFSAERLKGVDSTLKIQPAKLEDSAVYLCASSPRTGGESYEQYFGPGTRLTVT.

The rearrangement links TRBV7-2 to TRBJ2-7, with D maybe TRBD1 (6 bases). The germline CDR1 and CDR2 sequences are SGHTA and FQGNSA. Trimming stripped 5 bases from V and 3 bases from J, with 17 bases between. This CDR3 region has 15 residues. The CDR3 sequence: CASSQGQGPYYEQYF. CDR3 nucleotides: TGTGCCAGCAGCCAAGGGCAGGGGCCTTACTACGAGCAGTACTTC.

The V and J genes are TRBV7-6 and TRBJ2-2; 11 bases match TRBD2. Per germline, CDR1 SGHVS and CDR2 FNYEAQ. J lost 2 bases, V lost 6 bases, and 2 bases had no gene match. CDR3 length: 15 residues. The CDR3 region has the DNA TGTGCCAGCAGACGACTAGCGGGAAACACCGGGGAGCTGTTTTTT. This codes for CASRRLAGNTGELFF.

This clone was detected only once. Other nucleotide sequences from this sample produce the same CDR3. This chain joins TRBV4-3 and TRBJ2-2; 11 bases agree with TRBD1. This CDR3 is 17 amino acids long. The germline CDR1 and CDR2 sequences are LGHNA and YSLEER. Unmatched junction bases numbered 2, after V lost 0 bases and J lost 2 bases. CDR3 sequence reads: CASSQEGQGANTGELFF. The CDR3 DNA follows: TGCGCCAGCAGCCAAGAAGGACAGGGGGCCAACACCGGGGAGCTGTTTTTT.

In DNA, the CDR3 is TGCGCCAGCAGCTTGGACAGAAACAATGAGCAGTTCTTC. Translated, it gives CASSLDRNNEQFF. This chain uses TRBV5-1 with TRBJ2-1, with D unclear. This CDR3 comprises 13 residues. CDR1 and CDR2 from the germline V gene are SGHRS and YFSETQ. Trimming shortened V by 0 bases and J by 5 bases, and 6 bases separated the two germline ends.

This clone has just a few counts. The V call is TRBV12-5, the J call TRBJ2-1, with TRBD2 matching 7 bases. Looked up from germline, CDR1 is LGHNT and CDR2 is FRNRAP. The CDR3 has 13 amino acids. After removal of 3 bases from V and 7 bases from J, the junction contained 3 bases not matched to a gene. CDR3 loop: CASGFFGGNEQFF. CDR3 nucleotide sequence: TGTGCTAGTGGTTTCTTCGGGGGGAATGAGCAGTTCTTC.

With respect to this clone: The same CDR3 arises from other DNA sequences in this sample as well. V is TRBV6-5 and J is TRBJ2-3; 14 nucleotides match TRBD2. J was trimmed by 3 bases and V by 6 bases; bases with no gene match: 2. The CDR3 runs to 15 residues. Germline values: CDR1 MNHEY, CDR2 SVGAGI. The CDR3, as DNA: TGTGCCAGCAGAAGACTAGCGGGAGGGACAGATACGCAGTATTTT. Translation gives CASRRLAGGTDTQYF.

This clone has just one count. The CDR3, as DNA: TGTGCCACCAGCAGAGTTGTAGGGGGACAGGGGGAGAGCTCCTACGAGCAGTACTTC. Its translation is CATSRVVGGQGESSYEQYF. The V call is TRBV15, the J call TRBJ2-7; 11 nucleotides align to TRBD1. This CDR3 has 19 residues. J gave up 0 bases and V 1 base, and 11 bases lay outside the gene matches. Germline CDR1 LNHNV, CDR2 YYDKDF (reference sequence). Using reference TRBV15 and TRBJ2-7 for the parts outside the CDR3, the full variable domain is DAMVIQNPRYQVTQFGKPVTLSCSQTLNHNVMYWYQQKSSQAPKLLFHYYDKDFNNEADTPDNFQSRRPNTSFCFLDIRSPGLGDTAMYLCATSRVVGGQGESSYEQYFGPGTRLTVT.

This clone has just a few counts. The chain employs TRBV6-1 and TRBJ2-5; TRBD1 aligns across 9 bases. This CDR3 is 13 amino acids long. Per germline, CDR1 MNHNS and CDR2 SASEGT. Trimming took 7 bases from V and 5 from J; bases not matched to a gene: 5. The CDR3, as DNA: TGTGCCAGCATGACAGGGGGTATTGAGACCCAGTACTTC. This encodes CASMTGGIETQYF.

The chain uses TRBV18 and TRBJ1-5; no definite D call. CDR1 KGHSH and CDR2 LQKENI come from the germline V gene. V lost 4 bases and J lost 3, with 4 bases in between. The CDR3 sequence is 12 residues long. The CDR3 DNA reads TGTGCCAGCTCACTCAACAATCAGCCCCAGCATTTT. It translates to CASSLNNQPQHF.

The chain uses TRBV7-2 and TRBJ2-3; tentatively, D is TRBD2 (6 bases). Trimming shortened V by 4 bases and J by 3 bases, and 11 bases separated the two germline ends. This CDR3 contains 14 residues. CDR1 SGHTA and CDR2 FQGNSA come from the germline V gene. For the CDR3, the DNA is TGTGCCAGCAGCTCAGTGACTAGGACAGATACGCAGTATTTT. Protein sequence: CASSSVTRTDTQYF.

The gene calls are TRBV7-7 and TRBJ2-1; D is perhaps TRBD2 (6 bases). V was clipped by 1 base and J by 0 bases, with 10 bases between them. The germline V gene has CDR1 SSHAT and CDR2 FNYEAQ (reference sequence). CDR3 length: 16 amino acids. The CDR3 bases are TGTGCCAGCAGCTTAGGTTGGCGGGACTCCTACAATGAGCAGTTCTTC. Translating gives CASSLGWRDSYNEQFF.

This clone was found a few times. The chain uses TRBV5-4 and TRBJ1-1; 7 bases are a match to TRBD1. CDR3 length equals 15 residues. V lost 4 bases to trimming and J lost 4 bases; unmatched junction nucleotides: 10. Germline CDR1 and CDR2: SGHNT and YYREEE (reference sequence). The CDR3 here is CASSLKQGRGTEAFF. CDR3 coding DNA: TGTGCCAGCAGCCTCAAACAGGGGCGAGGCACTGAAGCTTTCTTT.

Details on this clone: The germline gene is not matched at one end of the junction; a read error may be the cause. V gene TRBV7-9 combines with J gene TRBJ2-7; weak D call: TRBD1 (6 bases). The CDR3 is made up of 13 amino acids. The germline V gene has CDR1 SEHNR and CDR2 FQNEAQ (reference sequence). The CDR3 DNA follows: TGTTCCAGCAGGCCGGGACACGGCTACGAGCAGTACTTC. This codes for CSSRPGHGYEQYF.

The chain uses TRBV4-3 and TRBJ2-7; 8 bases are a match to TRBD1. Trimming cost V 5 bases and J 4 bases; bases outside gene matches: 10. CDR1 is LGHNA, CDR2 YSLEER, per germline. CDR3 length: 15 residues. The CDR3 DNA follows: TGCGCCAGCAGCAACCGTGGACAGGGAACTTACGAGCAGTACTTC. Protein product: CASSNRGQGTYEQYF.

The chain joins TRBV18 to TRBJ1-2; TRBD1 matches at 7 bases. CDR3 length: 15 amino acids. With 2 bases clipped from V and 4 bases from J, the junction kept 7 bases outside the gene matches. Per the germline V gene, CDR1 is KGHSH and CDR2 is LQKENI. The DNA for the CDR3 is TGTGCCAGCTCACCAGGCAGGGGGTCCTCCTATGGCTACACCTTC. Its protein is CASSPGRGSSYGYTF.

The genes are TRBV7-9 and TRBJ2-2, with a possible D match to TRBD1 (6 bases). Trimming left V 4 bases short and J 6 bases short, with 12 bases between. Germline lookup yields CDR1 SEHNR and CDR2 FQNEAQ (reference sequence). CDR3 size: 14 residues. DNA for the CDR3: TGTGCCAGCAGCTCAACAGGGTTCGCCGGGGAGCTGTTTTTT. It is translated as CASSSTGFAGELFF.

CDR3 in DNA: TGTGCCATCAGTCGACAGGGGGACATGAACACTGAAGCTTTCTTT. Translation gives CAISRQGDMNTEAFF. V gene TRBV10-3 combines with J gene TRBJ1-1; 9 nucleotides agree with TRBD1. CDR3 size: 15 residues. Germline CDR1 is ENHRY and CDR2 is SYGVKD. V lost 5 bases and J lost 0; bases outside the gene matches: 4.

The chain links TRBV28 to TRBJ1-5; TRBD1 agrees at 9 bases. With 7 bases clipped from V and 7 bases from J, the junction kept 8 bases outside the gene matches. Germline V lookup: CDR1 MDHEN, CDR2 SYDVKM. CDR3 length equals 14 residues. CDR3 DNA sequence: TGTGCCAGCACACGGGACAGGGTTGACCAGCCCCAGCATTTT. This translates into CASTRDRVDQPQHF.